The rows below give T cell receptor beta chains drawn from one sample of a study of identical twins. MiXCR was run by TCRdb on the 5' RACE reads, yielding one entry per CDR3 protein. The sample consists of approximately 890,000 distinct CDR3 sequences, roughly 12% of them appearing once. These same data were also listed under a study on yellow fever vaccine responses in identical twins.

The sample was PBMCs. These receptors all come from a woman between 18 and 30 years old in good health. Both conserved end residues are part of each CDR3. The D gene is left open where the match is weak. Only part of the rows carry a size: once, few, many, or a class if the clone is expanded.

len,abundance,d_gene,j_gene,v_gene,CDR3aa,CDR3nt
13,few,NA,TRBJ2-7,TRBV28,CASSLLASLEQYF,TGTGCCAGCAGTTTACTCGCGTCTCTCGAGCAGTACTTC
14,NA,NA,TRBJ2-7,TRBV5-1,CASSQQTSSYEQYF,TGCGCCAGCAGCCAACAGACGAGCTCCTACGAGCAGTACTTC
15,NA,NA,TRBJ2-1,TRBV7-9,CASSYPGPNINEQFF,TGTGCCAGCAGCTACCCCGGGCCCAACATCAATGAGCAGTTCTTC
16,few,TRBD1,TRBJ1-5,TRBV12-3/TRBV12-4,CASRPRDRAGNQPQHF,TGTGCCAGCAGACCGCGGGACAGGGCGGGCAATCAGCCCCAGCATTTT
14,NA,TRBD2,TRBJ2-1,TRBV3-1,CASSQEASGDEQFF,TGTGCCAGCAGCCAAGAGGCTAGCGGTGATGAGCAGTTCTTC
14,NA,TRBD1,TRBJ2-5,TRBV3-1,CASSHPTGAETQYF,TGTGCCAGCAGCCACCCTACAGGGGCGGAGACCCAGTACTTC
13,few,TRBD1,TRBJ1-5,TRBV7-3,CASSEGQNQPQHF,TGTGCCAGCAGCGAGGGACAGAATCAGCCCCAGCATTTT
16,NA,TRBD2,TRBJ2-5,TRBV6-5,CASSYSPAGARETQYF,TGTGCCAGCAGTTATTCTCCAGCGGGGGCCAGAGAGACCCAGTACTTC
12,few,NA,TRBJ1-2,TRBV7-9,CASSFGQNGYTF,TGTGCCAGCAGCTTCGGACAGAATGGCTACACCTTC
12,NA,NA,TRBJ2-1,TRBV4-1,CASSHRNNEQFF,TGCGCCAGCAGCCACAGAAACAATGAGCAGTTCTTC
14,few,NA,TRBJ1-1,TRBV20-1,CSASNGGGNTEAFF,TGCAGTGCTAGCAACGGAGGGGGGAACACTGAAGCTTTCTTT
14,NA,NA,TRBJ2-5,TRBV15,CATSTNFMQETQYF,TGTGCCACCAGCACCAACTTCATGCAAGAGACCCAGTACTTC
15,many,TRBD2,TRBJ2-5,TRBV12-3/TRBV12-4,CASSRSGRGRETQYF,TGTGCCAGCAGCCGTAGCGGGAGGGGAAGGGAGACCCAGTACTTC
15,many,NA,TRBJ2-1,TRBV4-1,CASSQEGFPYNEQFF,TGCGCCAGCAGCCAAGAGGGTTTTCCCTACAATGAGCAGTTCTTC
13,few,NA,TRBJ2-2,TRBV10-3,CATGTSNTGELFF,TGTGCCACCGGGACATCGAACACCGGGGAGCTGTTTTTT
14,many,NA,TRBJ2-1,TRBV28,CASSLRGIYNEQFF,TGTGCCAGCAGTTTAAGGGGGATCTACAATGAGCAGTTCTTC
12,few,NA,TRBJ2-5,TRBV28,CASSTPLETQYF,TGTGCCAGCTCCACCCCCTTAGAGACCCAGTACTTC
14,NA,NA,TRBJ2-3,TRBV14,CASSRLVGTDTQYF,TGTGCCAGCAGTCGGTTGGTCGGCACAGATACGCAGTATTTT
14,NA,TRBD1,TRBJ1-2,TRBV29-1,CSVEKTGNGYGYTF,TGCAGCGTTGAAAAGACAGGGAATGGCTATGGCTACACCTTC
16,NA,NA,TRBJ2-5,TRBV9,CASSVGAQGAQETQYF,TGTGCCAGCAGCGTAGGGGCACAGGGTGCACAAGAGACCCAGTACTTC
13,few,NA,TRBJ1-2,TRBV20-1,CSARVQANYGYTF,TGCAGTGCGCGGGTCCAAGCTAACTATGGCTACACCTTC
13,few,NA,TRBJ2-1,TRBV6-1,CASSRLVRGEQFF,TGTGCCAGCAGTAGACTAGTTCGGGGTGAGCAGTTCTTC
14,NA,NA,TRBJ2-3,TRBV6-1,CASSELWVTDTQYF,TGTGCCAGCAGTGAACTTTGGGTTACAGATACGCAGTATTTT
14,few,NA,TRBJ1-5,TRBV3-1,CASSQDMIRGPQHF,TGTGCCAGCAGCCAAGATATGATTCGGGGGCCCCAGCATTTT
14,NA,NA,TRBJ1-1,TRBV5-6,CASSLAGTTGEAFF,TGTGCCAGCAGCTTGGCTGGGACAACGGGAGAAGCTTTCTTT
11,few,NA,TRBJ1-1,TRBV27,CASMGVAEAFF,TGTGCCAGCATGGGGGTGGCTGAAGCTTTCTTT
16,few,TRBD2,TRBJ2-3,TRBV2,CASSGWRGASTDTQYF,TGTGCCAGCAGTGGTTGGCGGGGGGCAAGCACAGATACGCAGTATTTT
17,NA,TRBD2,TRBJ2-7,TRBV12-3/TRBV12-4,CASSLAYPSGRALEQYF,TGTGCCAGCAGTTTAGCGTACCCTAGCGGGAGGGCTCTCGAGCAGTACTTC
19,NA,NA,TRBJ2-3,TRBV5-4,CASSWPAQRRDSSTDTQYF,TGTGCCAGCAGCTGGCCCGCTCAACGGCGGGACAGCAGCACAGATACGCAGTATTTT
13,NA,TRBD1,TRBJ2-7,TRBV6-1,CASSDDRAYEQYF,TGTGCCAGCAGTGACGACAGGGCCTACGAGCAGTACTTC
15,few,TRBD2,TRBJ2-1,TRBV20-1,CSARIAGGFLNEQFF,TGCAGTGCTAGAATAGCGGGGGGCTTTTTAAATGAGCAGTTCTTC
17,NA,NA,TRBJ1-2,TRBV12-3/TRBV12-4,CASSFWSGLVANYGYTF,TGTGCCAGCAGTTTTTGGTCAGGGCTCGTAGCTAACTATGGCTACACCTTC
11,few,NA,TRBJ2-7,TRBV10-3,CAISINYEQYF,TGTGCCATCAGCATCAACTACGAGCAGTACTTC
15,few,NA,TRBJ2-1,TRBV11-2,CASSAPITNYNEQFF,TGTGCCAGCAGCGCTCCAATCACCAACTACAATGAGCAGTTCTTC
13,many,TRBD1,TRBJ2-3,TRBV12-3/TRBV12-4,CAVLQGMADTQYF,TGTGCCGTACTACAGGGGATGGCAGATACGCAGTATTTT
14,NA,NA,TRBJ2-1,TRBV29-1,CSVGAGDYYNEQFF,TGCAGCGTGGGGGCCGGCGATTACTACAATGAGCAGTTCTTC
13,many,NA,TRBJ2-7,TRBV24-1,CATSDADSYEQYF,TGTGCCACCAGTGATGCCGACAGTTACGAGCAGTACTTC
13,NA,TRBD2,TRBJ2-1,TRBV20-1,CSARTGGIDEQFF,TGCAGTGCTAGAACGGGGGGGATCGATGAGCAGTTCTTC
16,many,NA,TRBJ2-7,TRBV5-1,CASSPRTSQPAYEQYF,TGCGCCAGCAGCCCACGGACTTCTCAACCAGCCTACGAGCAGTACTTC
15,NA,NA,TRBJ2-1,TRBV12-3/TRBV12-4,CASSLQGGTYDEQFF,TGTGCCAGCAGTTTACAGGGTGGAACTTACGATGAGCAGTTCTTC
11,few,NA,TRBJ2-1,TRBV7-9,CASNGGNEQFF,TGTGCCAGCAACGGGGGCAATGAGCAGTTCTTC
15,NA,TRBD2,TRBJ2-5,TRBV4-1,CASSQLGLGQETQYF,TGCGCCAGCAGCCAACTAGGACTAGGACAAGAGACCCAGTACTTC
16,few,NA,TRBJ2-2,TRBV10-3,CAISESAIRDFGELFF,TGTGCCATCAGTGAGTCGGCAATCAGGGACTTCGGGGAGCTGTTTTTT
16,few,TRBD2,TRBJ2-3,TRBV12-3/TRBV12-4,CATRLAGGASTDTQYF,TGTGCCACCAGACTAGCGGGAGGTGCTAGCACAGATACGCAGTATTTT
13,few,NA,TRBJ2-7,TRBV18,CASSREASYEQYF,TGTGCCAGCTCACGGGAAGCCTCCTACGAGCAGTACTTC
13,NA,TRBD2,TRBJ2-5,TRBV27,CASSPPGGETQYF,TGTGCCAGCAGCCCCCCGGGGGGGGAGACCCAGTACTTC
16,NA,TRBD1,TRBJ2-3,TRBV7-9,CASSSPTGGVTDTQYF,TGTGCCAGCAGCTCTCCCACAGGGGGTGTCACAGATACGCAGTATTTT
13,NA,NA,TRBJ2-3,TRBV29-1,CSVTSLGADTQYF,TGCAGCGTGACTAGTCTGGGGGCAGATACGCAGTATTTT
17,few,TRBD2,TRBJ2-1,TRBV7-6,CASSLYVLADSYNEQFF,TGTGCCAGCAGCTTATATGTACTAGCGGACTCCTACAATGAGCAGTTCTTC
17,NA,NA,TRBJ2-3,TRBV3-1,CASSQDRGYEPTDTQYF,TGTGCCAGCAGCCAAGATAGGGGCTACGAACCCACAGATACGCAGTATTTT
13,few,NA,TRBJ2-7,TRBV12-3/TRBV12-4,CASSSSAASKQYF,TGTGCCAGCAGTAGTTCCGCCGCCTCCAAGCAGTACTTC
17,NA,TRBD2,TRBJ2-1,TRBV12-3/TRBV12-4,CASSSPRTSGDLNEQFF,TGTGCCAGCAGTTCCCCTAGGACTAGCGGGGATCTCAATGAGCAGTTCTTC
13,few,TRBD1,TRBJ1-5,TRBV6-6,CASSLTGVQPQHF,TGTGCCAGCAGTCTTACAGGGGTCCAGCCCCAGCATTTT